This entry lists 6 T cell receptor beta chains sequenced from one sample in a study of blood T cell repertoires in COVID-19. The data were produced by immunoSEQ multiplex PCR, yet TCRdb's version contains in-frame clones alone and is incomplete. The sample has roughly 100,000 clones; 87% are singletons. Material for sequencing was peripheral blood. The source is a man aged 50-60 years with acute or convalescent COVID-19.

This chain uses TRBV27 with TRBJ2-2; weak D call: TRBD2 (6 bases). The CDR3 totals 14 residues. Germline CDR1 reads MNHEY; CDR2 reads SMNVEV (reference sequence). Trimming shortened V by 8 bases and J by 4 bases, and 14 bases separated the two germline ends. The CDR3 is CASSPGTSTGELFF. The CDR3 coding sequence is TGTGCCAGCTCCCCAGGGACTTCCACCGGGGAGCTGTTTTTT.

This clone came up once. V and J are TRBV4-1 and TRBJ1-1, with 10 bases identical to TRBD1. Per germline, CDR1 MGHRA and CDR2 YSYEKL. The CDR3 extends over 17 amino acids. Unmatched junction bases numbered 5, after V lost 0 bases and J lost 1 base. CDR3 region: CASSQDRQGAQNTEAFF. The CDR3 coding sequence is TGCGCCAGCAGCCAAGATCGACAGGGGGCGCAGAACACTGAAGCTTTCTTT.

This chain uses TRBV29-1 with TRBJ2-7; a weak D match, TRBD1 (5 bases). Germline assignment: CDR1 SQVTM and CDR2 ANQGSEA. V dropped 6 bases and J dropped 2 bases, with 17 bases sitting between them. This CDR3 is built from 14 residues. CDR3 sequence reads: CSVVDSKKTYEQYF. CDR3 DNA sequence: TGCAGCGTGGTTGACAGTAAGAAGACCTACGAGCAGTACTTC.

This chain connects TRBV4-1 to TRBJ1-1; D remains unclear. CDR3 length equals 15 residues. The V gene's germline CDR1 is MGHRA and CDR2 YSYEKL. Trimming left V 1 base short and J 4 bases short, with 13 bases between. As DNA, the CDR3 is TGCGCCAGCAGCCAAGGGAATTCACGGGGCACTGAAGCTTTCTTT. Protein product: CASSQGNSRGTEAFF.

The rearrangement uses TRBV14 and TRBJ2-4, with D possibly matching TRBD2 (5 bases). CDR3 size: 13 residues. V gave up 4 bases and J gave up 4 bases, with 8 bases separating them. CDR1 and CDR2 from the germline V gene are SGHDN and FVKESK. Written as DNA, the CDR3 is TGTGCCAGCAGCCGAGGGTATAAAAACATTCAGTACTTC. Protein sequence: CASSRGYKNIQYF. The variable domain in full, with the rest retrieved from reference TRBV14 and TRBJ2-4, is EAGVTQFPSHSVIEKGQTVTLRCDPISGHDNLYWYRRVMGKEIKFLLHFVKESKQDESGMPNNRFLAERTGGTYSTLKVQPAELEDSGVYFCASSRGYKNIQYFGAGTRLSVL.

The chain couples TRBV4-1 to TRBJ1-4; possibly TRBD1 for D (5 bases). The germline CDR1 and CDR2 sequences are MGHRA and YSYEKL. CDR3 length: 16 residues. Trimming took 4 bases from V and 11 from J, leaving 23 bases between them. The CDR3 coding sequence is TGCGCCAGCAGCCTGCTGACGTCGGGGGTTGCTGCGAAACTGTTTTTT. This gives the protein CASSLLTSGVAAKLFF.